A single sample gave rise to the 26 T cell receptor beta chains below, sequenced in a study of T cell changes during pregnancy in multiple sclerosis. The assay was immunoSEQ multiplex PCR, and TCRdb's table has in-frame clones only and misses some. This sample carries under 80,000 clones, 91% of them seen once, and the ten largest clones take more than 1.4%. The sample in question was peripheral blood, obtained in the second trimester of pregnancy. The receptors here all came from a female donor with multiple sclerosis, enrolled in a pregnancy study.

The rearrangement uses TRBV18 and TRBJ1-1; D remains unclear. Per the germline V gene, CDR1 is KGHSH and CDR2 is LQKENI. This CDR3 spans 14 amino acids. Trimming removed 0 bases from V and 2 bases from J, with 7 bases in between. CDR3 residues: CASSPPPGNTEAFF. CDR3 DNA sequence: TGTGCCAGCTCACCACCACCAGGTAACACTGAAGCTTTCTTT. Combining the CDR3 with reference TRBV18 and TRBJ1-1 gives the whole variable domain NAGVMQNPRHLVRRRGQEARLRCSPMKGHSHVYWYRQLPEEGLKFMVYLQKENIIDESGMPKERFSAEFPKEGPSILRIQQVVRGDSAAYFCASSPPPGNTEAFFGQGTRLTVV.

This chain connects TRBV6-1 to TRBJ1-1, with 7 bases matching TRBD1. Germline loops: CDR1 MNHNS, CDR2 SASEGT. V was pared by 5 bases and J by 0 bases, with 6 bases of the junction left unmatched. The CDR3 has 15 amino acids. In nucleotides, the CDR3 is TGTGCCAGCAGTCTACCGGACAGGATGAACACTGAAGCTTTCTTT. Protein: CASSLPDRMNTEAFF.

The chain joins TRBV25-1 to TRBJ1-3; 7 positions match TRBD1. J lost 10 bases, V lost 8 bases, and 8 bases had no gene match. Germline CDR1 reads MGHDK; CDR2 reads SYGVNS. This CDR3 is built from 12 residues. The CDR3 DNA reads as TGTGCCAGCCGGGACAGTCAAGATACCATATATTTT. This gives the protein CASRDSQDTIYF. The full variable domain, with the rest looked up from reference TRBV25-1 and TRBJ1-3, is EADIYQTPRYLVIGTGKKITLECSQTMGHDKMYWYQQDPGMELHLIHYSYGVNSTEKGDLSSESTVSRIRTEHFPLTLESARPSHTSQYLCASRDSQDTIYFGEGSWLTVV.

V usage is TRBV18 and J usage is TRBJ2-2, with 11 nucleotides matching TRBD1. The V gene end was trimmed by 5 bases and the J gene end by 1 base; junction bases not matched to a gene: 6. The length of the CDR3 is 17 residues. Germline values: CDR1 KGHSH, CDR2 LQKENI. This CDR3 reads CASSTDRGLGNTGELFF. The DNA of the CDR3 is TGTGCCAGCTCAACGGACAGGGGGCTAGGGAACACCGGGGAGCTGTTTTTT.

This chain joins TRBV7-2 and TRBJ2-3, with D perhaps matching TRBD2 (6 bases). CDR1 and CDR2 (germline): SGHTA, FQGNSA. Trimming removed 5 bases at V and 4 bases at J, with 13 bases between. CDR3 length equals 14 residues. The CDR3, as DNA: TGTGCCAGCAGCCGAGCGGGTAGATCAGATACGCAGTATTTT. Protein: CASSRAGRSDTQYF.

The chain uses TRBV19 and TRBJ1-1; TRBD1 aligns across 7 bases. V lost 5 bases to trimming and J lost 4 bases; unmatched junction nucleotides: 7. The CDR3 spans 14 residues. Germline V gene sequence: CDR1 LNHDA, CDR2 SQIVND (reference sequence). Here the CDR3 DNA reads TGTGCCAGTAGTCCGTCGACAGGGTTCACTGAAGCTTTCTTT. It specifies CASSPSTGFTEAFF.

J is TRBJ1-4 and V is TRBV27, with D possibly TRBD1 on 5 matching bases. The CDR3 extends over 15 amino acids. From germline, CDR1 is MNHEY and CDR2 SMNVEV (reference sequence). The V end was cut by 7 bases, the J end by 4 bases, with 16 bases between. Here the CDR3 DNA reads TGTGCCAGCACAAACCTTGATAGGGGTAATGAAAAACTGTTTTTT. It encodes CASTNLDRGNEKLFF.

This chain connects TRBV4-2 to TRBJ2-3; D is perhaps TRBD2 (5 bases). Germline values: CDR1 LGHNA, CDR2 YNFKEQ. V lost 3 bases, J lost 0 bases, and 7 bases lay in between. The CDR3 is made up of 14 amino acids. The CDR3 bases are TGTGCCAGCAGCCACAGCGGTAGCACAGATACGCAGTATTTT. Encoded protein: CASSHSGSTDTQYF.

The count of this clone is one. The chain joins TRBV19 to TRBJ1-1; possibly TRBD1 for D (5 bases). Deletions cut 3 bases from V and 4 bases from J, with 15 bases between. Germline V gene lookup returns CDR1 LNHDA and CDR2 SQIVND (reference sequence). The CDR3 is made up of 15 amino acids. CDR3 sequence reads: CASSITRFRATEAFF. The CDR3 DNA sequence: TGTGCCAGTAGTATTACGCGGTTCAGGGCCACTGAAGCTTTCTTT.

The genes are TRBV10-3 and TRBJ2-3; possible D gene TRBD1, 6 bases. This CDR3 is built from 13 residues. Germline V gene lookup returns CDR1 ENHRY and CDR2 SYGVKD. V dropped 8 bases and J dropped 4 bases, with 13 bases sitting between them. The CDR3 nucleotides read TGTGCCATCGGTACAGGGTTAGCAGATACGCAGTATTTT. As protein: CAIGTGLADTQYF.

This rearrangement joins TRBV12-1 to TRBJ1-2; the table's D call of TRBD1 was not tested on the DNA. TRBV12-1 is termed a pseudogene. The CDR3 loop spans 14 amino acids. CDR3 coding DNA: TGTGCCAGCAGTCCAAGGGACAGGCTCTATGGCTACACCTTC. As protein: CASSPRDRLYGYTF.

This clone was seen just once. CDR3 protein: CASSRLGQMNTEAFF. DNA of the CDR3: TGTGCCAGCTCCAGATTGGGGCAGATGAACACTGAAGCTTTCTTT. The chain is built from TRBV6-1 and TRBJ1-1; TRBD1 might be the D (5 bases). CDR3 length: 15 amino acids. The germline CDR1 and CDR2 sequences are MNHNS and SASEGT. Trimming stripped 8 bases from V and 0 bases from J, with 16 bases between.

This clone was seen just once. CDR3 amino acids: CASSYSSGTGGNEQYF. CDR3 in DNA: TGTGCCAGCAGTTACTCGAGCGGGACAGGGGGCAACGAGCAGTACTTC. This rearrangement joins TRBV6-5 to TRBJ2-7; 12 bases are shared with TRBD1. CDR3 length: 16 residues. J lost 5 bases, V lost 0 bases, and 5 bases had no gene match. Per the germline V gene, CDR1 is MNHEY and CDR2 is SVGAGI.

The rearrangement links TRBV7-9 to TRBJ1-1; D gene uncertain. Germline loops: CDR1 SEHNR, CDR2 FQNEAQ (reference sequence). The CDR3 sequence is 14 residues long. V was cut by 3 bases and J by 3 bases, with 11 bases left in between. The CDR3 DNA reads as TGTGCCAGCAGCTTCGACGGGGAAGACACTGAAGCTTTCTTT. Translated: CASSFDGEDTEAFF.

This chain uses TRBV4-1 with TRBJ1-2; a weak D match, TRBD1 (6 bases). The germline CDR1 and CDR2 sequences are MGHRA and YSYEKL. The V gene lost 1 base and the J gene lost 6 bases, with 18 bases spanning the gap. CDR3 length equals 16 residues. CDR3: CASSQGGNGGAHGYTF. CDR3 nucleotides: TGCGCCAGCAGCCAAGGAGGGAATGGGGGCGCCCATGGCTACACCTTC.

The V gene is TRBV19, the J gene TRBJ1-1; TRBD1 matches at 7 bases. Germline lookup yields CDR1 LNHDA and CDR2 SQIVND (reference sequence). This CDR3 is built from 15 residues. V shed 5 bases and J 3 bases; nucleotides not matched to a gene: 9. CDR3 DNA sequence: TGTGCCAGTAGTTTAGGAATTCAGGGGGACACTGAAGCTTTCTTT. Amino acid sequence: CASSLGIQGDTEAFF.

The chain has TRBV6-6 and TRBJ1-1; a weak D match, TRBD1 (5 bases). Germline assignment: CDR1 MNHNY and CDR2 SVGAGI (reference sequence). Trimming shortened V by 6 bases and J by 7 bases, and 15 bases separated the two germline ends. This CDR3 region has 13 residues. As DNA, the CDR3 is TGTGCCAGCAGACCCACGCAGGGTAATGAAGCTTTCTTT. Translation gives CASRPTQGNEAFF.

The chain links TRBV9 to TRBJ1-3, with a possible D match to TRBD1 (6 bases). The CDR3 sequence is 17 residues long. The V and J ends lost 0 bases and 7 bases respectively, with 20 bases between them. The germline CDR1 and CDR2 sequences are SGDLS and YYNGEE. The CDR3 loop reads CASSVDPTGYSGNTIYF. CDR3 DNA sequence: TGTGCCAGCAGCGTAGACCCGACAGGCTACTCCGGGAACACCATATATTTT.

This clone was seen repeatedly, ten times or more. Other DNA sequences of this sample code for an identical CDR3. The chain carries TRBV6-4 and TRBJ2-3; 11 bases align to TRBD2. Trimming cost V 3 bases and J 2 bases; bases outside gene matches: 1. This CDR3 is built from 15 residues. Looked up from germline, CDR1 is MRHNA and CDR2 is SNTAGT. Written as DNA, the CDR3 is TGTGCCAGCAGTGATAGCGGGGGGGCCACAGATACGCAGTATTTT. Translating it yields CASSDSGGATDTQYF.

V usage is TRBV2 and J usage is TRBJ2-5; 8 nucleotides agree with TRBD1. J lost 4 bases, V lost 9 bases, and 7 bases had no gene match. There are 13 residues in the CDR3. Germline V gene sequence: CDR1 SNHLY, CDR2 FYNNEI. The CDR3: CARRQGNGETQYF. The CDR3 coding sequence is TGTGCCAGAAGACAGGGGAACGGAGAGACCCAGTACTTC.

The rearrangement joins TRBV6-6 to TRBJ2-7, with 8 bases that match TRBD1. Germline CDR1 reads MNHNY; CDR2 reads SVGAGI (reference sequence). With 8 bases clipped from V and 0 bases from J, the junction kept 6 bases outside the gene matches. The CDR3 extends over 14 amino acids. CDR3 loop: CASGRTGSSYEQYF. The DNA for the CDR3 is TGTGCCAGCGGACGGACAGGGTCCTCCTACGAGCAGTACTTC.

The sample holds one count of this clone. The chain joins TRBV11-2 to TRBJ1-1; TRBD1 is a possible D gene (6 bases). Germline V CDR1 and CDR2: SGHAT, FQNNGV. Trimming removed 3 bases at V and 4 bases at J, with 12 bases between. The CDR3 spans 14 residues. The CDR3 DNA is TGTGCCAGCAGCTTCGGCAGGGGATTCACTGAAGCTTTCTTT. Amino acids: CASSFGRGFTEAFF.

The V gene is TRBV19, the J gene TRBJ2-7; 8 bases match TRBD2. This CDR3 region has 14 residues. With 5 bases clipped from V and 3 bases from J, the junction kept 6 bases outside the gene matches. CDR1 is LNHDA, CDR2 SQIVND, per germline (reference sequence). CDR3 nucleotides: TGTGCCAGTAGTCCTGGTAGCGGGATCTACGAGCAGTACTTC. This gives the protein CASSPGSGIYEQYF.

The chain recombines TRBV5-1 with TRBJ2-1; the match to TRBD1 covers 8 bases. Trimming removed 4 bases from V and 0 bases from J; junction bases left unmatched: 3. Germline V gene data show CDR1 as SGHRS and CDR2 as YFSETQ. The CDR3 totals 15 residues. The chain's CDR3 is CASSQTGASYNEQFF. The DNA of the CDR3 is TGCGCCAGCAGCCAGACAGGGGCCTCCTACAATGAGCAGTTCTTC.

The V gene is TRBV6-1, the J gene TRBJ1-6, with a possible D match to TRBD1 (6 bases). CDR3 length: 15 amino acids. The germline V gene has CDR1 MNHNS and CDR2 SASEGT. V lost 5 bases and J 5 bases, leaving 13 bases between the germline ends. CDR3 sequence (DNA): TGTGCCAGCAGTTCCCCGTCAGGGGATAATTCACCCCTCCACTTT. It codes for CASSSPSGDNSPLHF.

CDR3 DNA sequence: TGCGCCAGCAGCCGAAGGTGGGGGGACTCCTACGAGCAGTACTTC. This sequence encodes CASSRRWGDSYEQYF. The chain links TRBV4-3 to TRBJ2-7, with D possibly matching TRBD2 (6 bases). Germline V gene sequence: CDR1 LGHNA, CDR2 YSLEER. This CDR3 comprises 15 residues. Between the trimmed V and J ends, which lost 4 bases and 0 bases, there was a span of 13 bases.